This paragraph reports one T cell receptor (beta chain). There are many counts of this clonotype. The specificity of this receptor is unknown. Per-base quality was not reported, and no clone a single base away is much larger than it. This sample stems from a study of read filtering for tumor transcriptome and immune sequencing (dated by TCRdb to 2018 to 2021). Notes on the research overall: The cohort had 17 male and roughly 14 female patients with a mean age of roughly 64 years, ranging from roughly 40 to 90. Using the same bone marrow samples, the study compared TCR repertoires obtained by targeted immune repertoire sequencing with those obtained by bulk whole-transcriptome sequencing. TCR-region mapped reads per sample ranged from about 3.5 to 11 million with IR-seq versus only roughly 75 to 1,300 with RNA-seq. A main aim was a read-filtering strategy for immune repertoire data, specifically whether clonotypes supported by a single read should be removed. After DNase treatment, whole-transcriptome libraries were prepared with the TruSeq RNA Access Library Prep Kit. Under revised international staging, about 8 patients fell into R-ISS I, 15 to 20 into R-ISS II and roughly 7 into R-ISS III. Study-wide conclusions, independent of this receptor: IR-seq captured clonotypes at much higher depth and more reliably than RNA-seq, and smaller IR-seq throughput sufficed to identify most shared clonotypes. Removing single-read clonotypes increased the correlation between IR-seq and RNA-seq shared clonotype proportions. The sorted CD138-negative fraction was not purified T cells but a mixed bone marrow immune population. Single-read clonotypes made up 80% to 85% of clonotypes but about 3.3% of total reads in IR-seq, and less than 75% of clonotypes and roughly 48% of reads in RNA-seq.

Bone marrow was sampled from every patient at the time of active disease. Bone marrow mononuclear cells were isolated by Ficoll-Hypaque density gradient centrifugation. CD138-negative cells were obtained by negative selection after labeling with CD138 magnetic microbeads on a MACS separator, removing myeloma plasma cells. Purity of the isolated cells was checked by flow cytometry on an Attune NxT using CD138 antibodies. Total RNA was extracted with TRIzol reagent and quantified with a NanoDrop spectrophotometer. For each patient, paired RNA-seq and IR-seq were run on the CD138-negative bone marrow sample from that patient. The CDR3 holds 13 amino acids from the cysteine to the phenylalanine. The sequence is cut down to CDR3 DNA, 39 bases in frame from base 1. V was cut back by 8 bases and J by 1 base, leaving a gap of 13 bases between them. CDR1 GTSNPN and CDR2 SVGIG were looked up in the germline V gene (reference sequence).

TCR libraries were constructed from roughly 380 ng RNA using the Immunoverse kit, and molecular barcoded adaptors covering alpha/delta and beta/gamma chains were employed. The same RNA used for transcriptome sequencing was used for TCR library preparation. An Illumina HiSeq 4000 with 2 x 150 cycles was used to sequence the TCR libraries. The source study handled its data this way. TCR reads were aligned to human V, D, J and C references and assembled into CDR3 clonotypes with MiXCR, including quality filtering and error correction. The tcR package in R was used to analyze clonotype counts and gene usage diversity. For inspection of raw mapping reads, RNA-seq reads were mapped by STAR aligner version 2.5.3a onto GRCh37 of the human genome. To test how sequencing depth affects detected clonotypes, IR-seq fastq files were randomly downsampled with Seqtk 1.3. TCRdb ran its own pipeline on the public reads, namely fastp trimming at Q25 and MiXCR clone calling, and kept in-frame beta chains. For every CDR3 protein sequence, its rows merge into one entry that carries the most common genes and DNA. Here the V and J calls rest on TCRdb's processing, not on the authors' analysis. Within this sample are about 47,000 distinct CDR3 sequences, with roughly 12% of them counted one time only. The ten largest account for 13% to 15% of the sample.

The sample was a population of CD138-negative cells sorted from bone marrow. What the cell subset or site label conveys for this sample: bone marrow mononuclear cells depleted of CD138+ plasma/myeloma cells by negative magnetic selection. The TCR originated in a donor over 35 with multiple myeloma. The chain employs TRBV30 and TRBJ2-3; the D gene is perhaps TRBD2, on 5 matching bases. The CDR3 region reads CAHGMGGTDTQYF. At the DNA level, the sequence is TGTGCCCACGGGATGGGCGGCACAGATACGCAGTATTTT.